The source of this TCR beta chain is a study of blood T cell repertoires in COVID-19. For the study at large: T cells, B-cell-depleted T cells, or PBMCs provided the cDNA or gDNA that served as material.

Trimming removed 5 bases at V and 8 bases at J, with 15 bases between. There are 13 residues in the CDR3. CDR1 GTSNPN and CDR2 SVGIG come from the germline V gene (reference sequence). In this sample, this clone turned up once. In the study's own analysis: The authors estimated nucleated cell counts from reference gene primer amplification. Generated by immunoSEQ multiplex PCR, the TCRdb table keeps only in-frame clones and is missing some. Clone size and V and J calls were adopted from that table, with D and trimming inferred from the DNA. The repertoire includes 150,000 to 200,000 clones, around 90% of them detected once, and around 7% sits in the top ten.

The sequence was collected from a man in his forties with acute or convalescent COVID-19. The chain carries TRBV30 and TRBJ1-4, with a possible D match to TRBD1 (6 bases). Input material: peripheral blood. In DNA form, the CDR3 reads TGTGCCTGGGAACAGGGCATCGGGGAAAAACTGTTTTTT. Protein product: CAWEQGIGEKLFF. The full variable domain, completed using reference TRBV30 and TRBJ1-4, is SQTIHQWPATLVQPVGSPLSLECTVEGTSNPNLYWYRQAAGRGLQLLFYSVGIGQISSEVPQNLSASRPQDRQFILSSKKLLLSDSGFYLCAWEQGIGEKLFFGSGTQLSVL.